This TCR beta chain was sequenced in a study of blood T cell dynamics during melanoma immunotherapy. Overall study findings and caveats: The most clonal sorted CD8+ subset, immune-effector cells, was closest to cell-free DNA CDR3 sequences.

The time point was: week 3, after first cycle of checkpoint inhibitor. Samples come from before therapy and from week 3 after the first blockade cycle. Note on this clone: Its specificity is unknown.

The assay received all extracted DNA from sorted CD8+ subsets. Using immunoSEQ multiplex PCR, the repertoire was profiled, and TCRdb retains in-frame clones only, with some absent. The sample includes some 16,000 clones, roughly 93% of them seen just once. This CDR3 has 15 amino acids. Germline V gene sequence: CDR1 SGDLS, CDR2 YYNGEE. The trim removed 3 bases at V and 4 bases at J, leaving 6 bases unmatched. The source of this sequence is a human donor with melanoma. Specimen: effector memory CD8+ T cells from blood, collected from a patient treated with checkpoint blockade. V and J are TRBV9 and TRBJ1-2, with 10 bases fitting TRBD1. The CDR3 coding sequence is TGTGCCAGCAGCGCCTCCGGGACAGGGGTCTATGGCTACACCTTC. Protein sequence: CASSASGTGVYGYTF.